The entry that follows covers one T cell receptor beta chain sequence. The clone's antigen remains unknown. The record has no base qualities; no much larger clone is one base away. The sample is drawn from a study of control samples from healthy donors and cancer patients (dated by TCRdb to the early 2020s). Taken from the germline V gene (reference sequence), the CDR1 and CDR2 loops are LGHDT and YNNKEL. The CDR3 spans 15 residues, from the cysteine through the phenylalanine. Only the CDR3 DNA is retained, 45 bases long and in frame from the first base. The junction shows trimming of 4 bases on V and 7 bases on J, and the gene matches do not reach 7 bases of it. The library was prepared using the immunoSEQ multiplex PCR assay. TCRdb holds this immuneACCESS table with in-frame rearrangements only. Some clones are missing; in checked studies, unresolved V genes explain under half, and the rest has no known cause. The sample table lists approximately 150,000 clones, nearly 96% of them with a count of one. Clones ranked in the top ten supply over 0.9% of the sample.

The sequence is built from TRBV3-1 (or the pseudogene TRBV3-2) and TRBJ2-1; 10 of the junction bases match TRBD1. The specimen was blood. The source is a woman between 25 and 40 years old in good health. CDR3 region: CASSRGTGAANEQFF. The DNA sequence is given as TGTGCCAGCAGCCGCGGGACAGGGGCGGCGAATGAGCAGTTCTTC.